What follows are 14 T cell receptor beta chains derived from one specimen sequenced in a study of T cell changes during pregnancy in multiple sclerosis (dated by TCRdb to the late 2010s). The library was prepared using the immunoSEQ multiplex PCR assay. The immuneACCESS repertoire file appears here via TCRdb, limited to in-frame rearrangements. These files lack a portion of the clones; in checked studies, under half of the deficit traces to unresolved V genes, and the cause of the others is not known. A total of around 75,000 clones appear in this sample, approximately 95% of them only once. The ten largest clonotypes hold roughly 0.13% of the sample. Specimen: CD4+ T cells from peripheral blood mononuclear cells, collected after pregnancy. The source of these receptors is a female donor with multiple sclerosis, enrolled in a pregnancy study.

The chain joins TRBV11-1 to TRBJ2-5; D uncertain. With 5 bases removed from V and 2 bases from J, the gap between germline ends came to 3 bases. CDR3 length equals 11 residues. The germline V gene has CDR1 SGHAT and CDR2 FQDESV (reference sequence). The CDR3 spells CASSTQETQYF. The CDR3 region has the DNA TGTGCCAGCAGCACACAAGAGACCCAGTACTTC.

The chain uses TRBV19 and TRBJ2-7; tentatively, D is TRBD2 (5 bases). The ends were cut back, 5 bases at V and 0 bases at J, with 11 bases in the middle. In germline, CDR1 is LNHDA, CDR2 SQIVND (reference sequence). The CDR3 covers 14 residues. DNA for the CDR3: TGTGCCAGTAGTCCGGGTGGGAGCTCCTACGAGCAGTACTTC. Translation: CASSPGGSSYEQYF.

The genes are TRBV6-6 and TRBJ2-2, with 7 nucleotides matching TRBD2. The CDR3 has 15 residues. The V gene end was trimmed by 7 bases and the J gene end by 7 bases; junction bases not matched to a gene: 12. Germline V gives CDR1 MNHNY, CDR2 SVGAGI (reference sequence). The CDR3 reads CASTRSGVGSGELFF. Here the CDR3 DNA reads TGTGCCAGCACCCGAAGCGGGGTAGGGAGCGGGGAGCTGTTTTTT.

The V gene is TRBV9, the J gene TRBJ1-1; a possible D gene is TRBD1 (6 bases). In germline, CDR1 is SGDLS, CDR2 YYNGEE. The germline V and J ends were trimmed by 0 bases and 1 base, with 10 bases remaining between them. The CDR3 consists of 15 residues. The CDR3 coding sequence is TGTGCCAGCAGCGTAGGGGGCAGGGGGAACACTGAAGCTTTCTTT. Residues: CASSVGGRGNTEAFF.

This chain joins TRBV28 and TRBJ1-2; tentative D call: TRBD1 (5 bases). The germline V and J ends were trimmed by 6 bases and 2 bases, with 22 bases remaining between them. The CDR3 runs to 17 residues. Germline assignment: CDR1 MDHEN and CDR2 SYDVKM. CDR3 sequence: CASRGGVSPTINYGYTF. The CDR3, as DNA: TGTGCCAGCAGGGGGGGGGTCAGCCCAACTATAAACTATGGCTACACCTTC.

The V call is TRBV5-4, the J call TRBJ2-3, with D uncertain. Trimming took off 2 bases at V and 6 bases at J, with 7 bases between the two ends. In germline, CDR1 is SGHNT, CDR2 YYREEE (reference sequence). CDR3 length: 12 amino acids. The CDR3 nucleotides are TGTGCCAGCAGCTTAACGCAGGATACGCAGTATTTT. Its protein product is CASSLTQDTQYF.

The chain couples TRBV2 to TRBJ2-7, with TRBD2 matching 8 bases. With V trimmed by 10 bases and J by 3 bases, 8 bases remained unmatched. The CDR3 consists of 13 residues. Germline CDR1 is SNHLY and CDR2 is FYNNEI. The chain's CDR3 is CATSLAGYYEQYF. The CDR3 DNA sequence: TGTGCCACCTCCCTAGCGGGTTACTACGAGCAGTACTTC.

The chain carries TRBV6-1 and TRBJ2-7; D is unresolved. Germline V lookup: CDR1 MNHNS, CDR2 SASEGT. The CDR3 runs 14 residues. V was trimmed by 4 bases and J by 3 bases, leaving 13 bases between them. CDR3 nucleotides: TGTGCCAGCAGTGTTATCGGCAGGATCTACGAGCAGTACTTC. Translating gives CASSVIGRIYEQYF.

The chain recombines TRBV5-4 with TRBJ2-7, with TRBD2 matching over 8 bases. Trimming at V came to 5 bases and at J to 2 bases, leaving 3 bases not matched to a gene. The CDR3 is made up of 13 amino acids. Germline V lookup: CDR1 SGHNT, CDR2 YYREEE (reference sequence). This CDR3 is CASRQGLAYEQYF. CDR3 sequence (DNA): TGTGCCAGCAGGCAGGGACTAGCCTACGAGCAGTACTTC.

This rearrangement joins TRBV5-1 to TRBJ2-1; D possibly corresponds to TRBD2 (7 bases). V lost 3 bases and J 3 bases, leaving 13 bases between the germline ends. Germline assignment: CDR1 SGHRS and CDR2 YFSETQ. CDR3 length: 15 amino acids. CDR3 bases: TGCGCCAGCAGCTGGGGGGCTAGCGGCTACAATGAGCAGTTCTTC. Translation: CASSWGASGYNEQFF.

This clone has more than one count but fewer than ten. The chain is built from TRBV4-1 and TRBJ1-1, with 8 positions matching TRBD1. The V and J ends lost 0 bases and 7 bases, in that order; junction bases with no gene match: 7. The CDR3 is 15 amino acids. Looked up from germline, CDR1 is MGHRA and CDR2 is YSYEKL. The CDR3, as DNA: TGCGCCAGCAGCCAAGACAGGGGGCGGGATATTGAAGCTTTCTTT. The encoded protein is CASSQDRGRDIEAFF.

J is TRBJ2-3 and V is TRBV4-3, with 10 bases fitting TRBD2. V dropped 1 base and J dropped 4; count of bases not matched to a gene: 8. Looked up from germline, CDR1 is LGHNA and CDR2 is YSLEER. This CDR3 is built from 17 residues. The CDR3 sequence is CASSQVALAGVSDTQYF. For the CDR3, the DNA is TGCGCCAGCAGCCAAGTGGCCCTAGCGGGAGTATCAGATACGCAGTATTTT.

This clone appeared a single time. The J gene is TRBJ2-2, the V gene TRBV6-6, with a possible D match to TRBD1 (6 bases). The CDR3 extends over 14 amino acids. V was pared by 6 bases and J by 5 bases, with 13 bases between. Germline CDR1 reads MNHNY; CDR2 reads SVGAGI (reference sequence). Here the CDR3 DNA reads TGTGCCAGCAGCCAGGGGTTCGGGACCGGGGAGCTGTTTTTT. It is translated as CASSQGFGTGELFF.

The rearrangement uses TRBV4-1 and TRBJ1-2; TRBD1 aligns across 9 bases. V dropped 0 bases and J dropped 0; count of bases not matched to a gene: 14. From germline, CDR1 is MGHRA and CDR2 YSYEKL. This CDR3 has 20 residues. In nucleotides, the CDR3 is TGCGCCAGCAGCCAAGATAATAGCGGGACAGGGAGAGGGTCTAACTATGGCTACACCTTC. Translation gives CASSQDNSGTGRGSNYGYTF.